The 2 T cell receptor beta chains below all came from one sample that was sequenced in a study of molecular identifiers for immune sequencing clone quantification. TCRdb reprocessed the PCR reads with MiXCR, giving one entry per CDR3 protein. This table holds hundreds of thousands of distinct CDR3 sequences, 20% found once. Sequenced: naive CD8+ T cells from blood, with Jurkat cell RNA spiked in. Documented subset: FACS-sorted CD8+CD4-CCR7+CD45RA+ naive T cells. The receptor source for this set is a human donor in good health. Some libraries in this study had Jurkat cell RNA spiked in.

On this clonotype itself: Being one base from a much bigger clone, this may be a read error. The CDR3 is CASNPLAGEGAGELFF. The CDR3 nucleotides read TGTGCCAGCAACCCTCTAGCGGGAGAAGGTGCCGGGGAGCTGTTTTTT. The chain uses TRBV4-2 and TRBJ2-2; 10 nucleotides match TRBD2. The CDR3 spans 16 residues. The V gene end was trimmed by 7 bases and the J gene end by 6 bases; junction bases not matched to a gene: 11. Germline loops: CDR1 LGHNA, CDR2 YNFKEQ.

Ten or more counts support this clonotype. J is TRBJ2-2 and V is TRBV5-6; D uncertain. This CDR3 has 18 residues. CDR1 is SGHDT and CDR2 is YYEEEE in the germline V gene. V shed 3 bases and J shed 2 bases, with 20 bases lying between them. The CDR3 protein is CASSSQYPFGPNTGELFF. DNA for the CDR3: TGTGCCAGCAGCTCCCAATATCCGTTTGGGCCCAACACCGGGGAGCTGTTTTTT.